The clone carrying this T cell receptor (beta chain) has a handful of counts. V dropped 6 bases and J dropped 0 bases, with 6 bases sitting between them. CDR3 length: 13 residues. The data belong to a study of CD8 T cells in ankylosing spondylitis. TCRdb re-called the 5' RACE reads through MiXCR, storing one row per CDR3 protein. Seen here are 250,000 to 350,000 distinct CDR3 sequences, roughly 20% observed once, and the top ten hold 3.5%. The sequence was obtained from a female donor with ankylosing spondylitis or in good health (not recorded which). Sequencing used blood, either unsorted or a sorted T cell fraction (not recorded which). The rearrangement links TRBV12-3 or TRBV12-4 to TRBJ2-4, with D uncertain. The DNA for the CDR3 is TGTGCCAGCAGCTTGACAGCCAAAAACATTCAGTACTTC. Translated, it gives CASSLTAKNIQYF.